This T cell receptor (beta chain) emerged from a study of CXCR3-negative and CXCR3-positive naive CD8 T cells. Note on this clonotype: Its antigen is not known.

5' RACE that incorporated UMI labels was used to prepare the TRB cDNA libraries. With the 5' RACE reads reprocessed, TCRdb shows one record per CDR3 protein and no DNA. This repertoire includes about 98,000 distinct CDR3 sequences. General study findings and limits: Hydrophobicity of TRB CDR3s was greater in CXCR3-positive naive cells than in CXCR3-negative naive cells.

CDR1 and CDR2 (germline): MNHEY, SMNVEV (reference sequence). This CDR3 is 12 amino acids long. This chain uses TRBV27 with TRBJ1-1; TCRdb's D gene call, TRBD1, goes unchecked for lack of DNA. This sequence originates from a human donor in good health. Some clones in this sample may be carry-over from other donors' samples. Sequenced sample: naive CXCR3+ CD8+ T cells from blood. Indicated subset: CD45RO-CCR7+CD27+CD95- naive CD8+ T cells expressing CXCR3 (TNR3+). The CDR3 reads CASQGERTEAFF.